Here is one T cell receptor beta chain with its context. Only one count was recorded for this clone. No cognate antigen has been identified for it. Per-base quality was not reported, and no clone a single base away is much larger than it. This sample stems from a study of T cell clones after liver transplantation (dated 2019 in TCRdb). About the investigation overall: The samples were obtained from ITN030ST, a randomized trial that attempted immunosuppression withdrawal within 2 years after liver transplantation. Donor-reactive T cell clones were identified by TCRbeta sequencing following a pre-transplant mixed lymphocyte reaction and were subsequently tracked in post-transplant blood. As an antigen-independent comparator for donor-reactive sequences, third party-reactive TCRbeta sequences were also identified from pre-transplant MLRs. Three of the eight recipients were HCV-positive; the others were transplanted for non-autoimmune, non-viral indications. Subjects received no induction therapy and standard immunosuppression until randomization at 12-24 months post-transplant. Tolerance was defined as complete immunosuppression withdrawal for at least one year with no rise in liver enzymes beyond twice the upper limit of normal. Blood samples were collected pre-transplant, pre-randomization before withdrawal, and post-randomization after either complete withdrawal or failed withdrawal. The studied cohort comprised 8 liver transplant recipients, 3 classified as tolerant and 5 as non-tolerant. Points the paper makes about the study in general: Donor-reactive sequences decreased more than third party-reactive sequences, which suggests partial antigen-specific deletion that was not related to withdrawal success. After accounting for repertoire turnover, donor-reactive detection was significantly reduced in 7 of 8 subjects for CD4 and 8 of 8 for CD8. Because allograft tissue specimens were not available, migration of donor-reactive T cells into the graft, rather than deletion, may have occurred. The conclusions were considered preliminary, being limited by small, heterogeneous patient numbers and non-standardized post-transplant time points. In a couple of subjects, low numbers of available donor cells limited the measurable donor-reactive repertoire. In most of the 8 subjects, regardless of tolerance or HCV status, circulating donor-reactive CD4 TCRbeta sequences dropped significantly post-transplant.

Unstimulated PBMCs, after thawing, were stained for CD3, CD4 and CD8 and then FACS-sorted into CD3+CD4+ and CD3+CD8+ populations. Each of the 8 studied subjects was randomized to immunosuppression withdrawal. The Qiagen DNeasy Blood and Tissue Kit was used to isolate genomic DNA. Frozen genomic DNA underwent high-throughput TCRbeta CDR3 sequencing by immunoSEQ, including PCR amplification, mapping, bias correction and internal controls. Per the source publication's procedure: Only productive rearrangements were retained, with each unique TCRbeta sequence defined by its CDR3 nucleotide sequence together with its V and J gene. For classification of a sequence as donor-reactive, at least 5-fold expansion in CFSE-low cells relative to unstimulated pre-transplant cells and a frequency of at least 0.01% were required. Minimum frequency thresholds were set for each subject based on the unstimulated sample with the lowest template count, ensuring at least 90% detection power. Jensen-Shannon divergence between the top 1000 TCRbeta sequences post- versus pre-transplant served as the measure of repertoire turnover. Two-sided Fisher's exact tests were used to test for changes in how often donor-reactive sequences were detected. TCRdb carries this immuneACCESS record with in-frame sequences only. Its versions omit some clonotypes, under half of them owing to an unresolved V gene in the studies checked, with the rest unexplained. V and J calls and clone size are those listed in that table; D and trimming were worked out from the DNA. Across this sample there are tens of thousands of clones, with about 92% seen only once. Roughly 0.9% of the sample rests with the top ten.

Compared with germline, V lacks 3 bases and J lacks 5 bases; bases without a gene match: 2. From the cysteine through the phenylalanine, the CDR3 covers 14 amino acids. The CDR3 DNA has 42 bases and is translated from base 1. Via the germline V gene, CDR1 is SGHTS and CDR2 YDEGEE. The rearranged segments are TRBV5-8 and TRBJ1-6, with 7 bases in between that match TRBD1. The sample here was CD4+ T cells from blood, taken around 27 months after liver transplant. This clonotype was sampled from a human patient who received a liver transplant. Because of the transplant, the T cells may be the graft donor's rather than the patient's own. The nucleotides read TGTGCCAGCAGCTCCGGGACAGATAATTCACCCCTCCACTTT. It encodes CASSSGTDNSPLHF.